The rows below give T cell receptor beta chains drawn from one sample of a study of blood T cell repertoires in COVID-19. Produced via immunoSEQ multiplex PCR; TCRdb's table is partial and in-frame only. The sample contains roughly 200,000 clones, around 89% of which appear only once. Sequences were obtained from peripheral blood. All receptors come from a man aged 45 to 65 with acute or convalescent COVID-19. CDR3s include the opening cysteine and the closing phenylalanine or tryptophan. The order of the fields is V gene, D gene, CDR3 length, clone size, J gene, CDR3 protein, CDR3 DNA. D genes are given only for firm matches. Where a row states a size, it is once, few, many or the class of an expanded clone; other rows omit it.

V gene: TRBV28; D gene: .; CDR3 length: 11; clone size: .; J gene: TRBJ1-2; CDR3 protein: CACRRDYGYTF; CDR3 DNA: TGTGCCTGCCGACGGGACTATGGCTACACCTTC
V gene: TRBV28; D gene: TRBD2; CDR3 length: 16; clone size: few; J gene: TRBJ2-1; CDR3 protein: CASSVWTSGRRSEQFF; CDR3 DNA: TGTGCCAGCAGTGTTTGGACTAGCGGGAGAAGGAGTGAGCAGTTCTTC
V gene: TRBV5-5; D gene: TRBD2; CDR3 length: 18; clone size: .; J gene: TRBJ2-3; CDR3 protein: CASSNERLGGGPSDTQYF; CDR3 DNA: TGTGCCAGCAGCAACGAGCGGCTCGGGGGAGGGCCGTCAGATACGCAGTATTTT
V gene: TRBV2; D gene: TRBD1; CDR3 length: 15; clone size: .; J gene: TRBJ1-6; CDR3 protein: CASRRGPSYNSPLHF; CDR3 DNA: TGTGCCAGCCGAAGGGGGCCCTCCTATAATTCACCCCTCCACTTT
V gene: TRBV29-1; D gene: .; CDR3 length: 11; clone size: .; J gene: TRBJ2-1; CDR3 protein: CSVAGADEQFF; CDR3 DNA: TGCAGCGTTGCTGGGGCAGATGAGCAGTTCTTC
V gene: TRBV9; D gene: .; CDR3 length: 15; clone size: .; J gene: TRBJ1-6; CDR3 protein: CASSVGGTGDSPLHF; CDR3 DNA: TGTGCCAGCAGCGTAGGTGGGACGGGGGATTCACCCCTCCACTTT
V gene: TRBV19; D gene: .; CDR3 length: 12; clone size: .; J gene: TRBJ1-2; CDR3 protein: CASKFDSYGYTF; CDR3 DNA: TGTGCCAGTAAATTTGACAGCTATGGCTACACCTTC
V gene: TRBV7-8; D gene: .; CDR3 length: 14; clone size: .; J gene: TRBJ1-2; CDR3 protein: CASSPARQARGYTF; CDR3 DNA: TGTGCCAGCAGCCCCGCGCGTCAGGCTCGAGGCTACACCTTC
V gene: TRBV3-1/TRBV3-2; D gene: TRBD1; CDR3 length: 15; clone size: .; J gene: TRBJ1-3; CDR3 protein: CASSQGRGFGNTIYF; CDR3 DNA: TGTGCCAGCAGCCAAGGCAGGGGGTTCGGAAACACCATATATTTT
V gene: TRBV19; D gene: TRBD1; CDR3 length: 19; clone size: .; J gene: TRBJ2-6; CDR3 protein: CASRDPGTETPSGANVLTF; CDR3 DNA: TGTGCCAGTAGGGACCCCGGGACAGAGACCCCCTCTGGGGCCAACGTCCTGACTTTC
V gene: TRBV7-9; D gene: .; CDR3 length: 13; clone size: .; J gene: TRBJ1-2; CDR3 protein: CASSPDRDHGYTF; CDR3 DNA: TGTGCCAGCAGCCCAGATCGGGATCATGGCTACACCTTC
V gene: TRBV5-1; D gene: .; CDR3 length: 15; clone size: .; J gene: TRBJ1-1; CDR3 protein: CASSLEGTLGTEAFF; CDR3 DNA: TGCGCCAGCAGCTTGGAGGGGACACTTGGCACTGAAGCTTTCTTT
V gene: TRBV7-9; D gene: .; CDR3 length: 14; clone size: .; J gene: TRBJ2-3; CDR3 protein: CASTLRRSTDTQYF; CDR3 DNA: TGTGCCAGCACCTTACGGAGGAGCACAGATACGCAGTATTTT
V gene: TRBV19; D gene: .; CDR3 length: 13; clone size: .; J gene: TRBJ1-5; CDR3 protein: CASKPLGNQPQHF; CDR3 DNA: TGTGCCAGTAAACCGCTAGGCAATCAGCCCCAGCATTTT